Each of the 10 T cell receptor beta chains below was sequenced from the same sample in a study of CD8+ T cells in alopecia areata listed by TCRdb under 2018. Interpreted using the paper, the treatment or condition label stands for: oral pan-JAK inhibitor, 5-10 mg twice daily. Libraries were constructed by the immunoSEQ multiplex PCR assay. For TCR sequencing, RNA was extracted from every sample and reverse transcribed into cDNA to serve as template. TCRdb provides this immuneACCESS table in a form limited to in-frame rearrangements. Some clones are lacking; in checked studies, under half of them reflect an unresolved V gene, and why the rest are absent is not known. The sample data list about 97,000 clones, and around 60% of these were observed just once. The top ten hold around 15% of the sample. Specimen: CD8+ T cells sorted from blood, collected at approximately week 56, from a patient treated with tofacitinib. These receptors were collected from a human donor with alopecia areata.

This clone was seen a few times. The rearrangement joins TRBV13 to TRBJ1-2; D unclear. CDR1 and CDR2 (germline): PRHDT, FYEKMQ (reference sequence). With 5 bases removed from V and 3 bases from J, the gap between germline ends came to 10 bases. The CDR3 consists of 13 residues. The CDR3 sequence: CASSGGSYYGYTF. The CDR3 bases are TGTGCCAGCAGCGGCGGGTCCTACTATGGCTACACCTTC.

The chain links TRBV7-2 to TRBJ1-5; 7 positions agree with TRBD1. V shed 5 bases, J shed 2 bases, and the junction held 3 bases outside the gene matches. Per the germline V gene, CDR1 is SGHTA and CDR2 is FQGNSA. The CDR3 runs to 14 residues. This chain's CDR3 is CASSHRGGNQPQHF. The CDR3 nucleotides read TGTGCCAGCAGCCACAGGGGAGGCAATCAGCCCCAGCATTTT. The full variable domain, completed using reference TRBV7-2 and TRBJ1-5, is GAGVSQSPSNKVTEKGKDVELRCDPISGHTALYWYRQSLGQGLEFLIYFQGNSAPDKSGLPSDRFSAERTGGSVSTLTIQRTQQEDSAVYLCASSHRGGNQPQHFGDGTRLSIL.

The chain combines TRBV4-1 with TRBJ1-2; no definite D call. With 0 bases removed from V and 4 bases from J, the gap between germline ends came to 12 bases. Germline CDR1 MGHRA, CDR2 YSYEKL. CDR3 size: 15 residues. CDR3 loop: CASSQDPPGGYGYTF. The CDR3 DNA is TGCGCCAGCAGCCAAGATCCCCCGGGCGGCTATGGCTACACCTTC.

This chain joins TRBV15 and TRBJ1-1, with a weak D call TRBD1 (5 bases). Trimming removed 1 base from V and 6 bases from J, with 6 bases in between. Per the germline V gene, CDR1 is LNHNV and CDR2 is YYDKDF (reference sequence). This CDR3 is 12 amino acids long. Here the CDR3 reads CATSRGGAEAFF. The CDR3 bases are TGTGCCACCAGCAGAGGAGGGGCTGAAGCTTTCTTT.

V and J are TRBV19 and TRBJ1-2, with a possible D match to TRBD1 (5 bases). There are 13 residues in the CDR3. Trimming cost V 7 bases and J 5 bases, with 14 bases left between them. Germline assignment: CDR1 LNHDA and CDR2 SQIVND (reference sequence). The CDR3 DNA reads TGTGCCAGTATAGGATGGGGCGCGTATGGCTACACCTTC. It codes for CASIGWGAYGYTF.

The rearrangement uses TRBV9 and TRBJ1-2; no firm D call. Trimming cost V 9 bases and J 9 bases, with 18 bases left between them. Germline CDR1 and CDR2: SGDLS and YYNGEE. The CDR3 loop spans 12 amino acids. The CDR3 coding sequence is TGTGCCACCGATACCGTAGTGGGGAGCTACACCTTC. Residues: CATDTVVGSYTF. Full variable domain (rest looked up from reference TRBV9 and TRBJ1-2): DSGVTQTPKHLITATGQRVTLRCSPRSGDLSVYWYQQSLDQGLQFLIQYYNGEERAKGNILERFSAQQFPDLHSELNLSSLELGDSALYFCATDTVVGSYTFGSGTRLTVV.

Details on this clone: This sample also contains other DNA sequences that code for the same CDR3. CDR3 nucleotide sequence: TGTGCCAGCAGCTTTGGGGACAGCTATGGCTACACCTTC. Its translation: CASSFGDSYGYTF. The chain has TRBV5-6 and TRBJ1-2, with 7 bases identical to TRBD1. Germline V gene sequence: CDR1 SGHDT, CDR2 YYEEEE. V lost 2 bases to trimming and J lost 4 bases; unmatched junction nucleotides: 2. The CDR3 runs 13 residues. Based on the CDR3 plus reference TRBV5-6 and TRBJ1-2, the full variable domain is DAGVTQSPTHLIKTRGQQVTLRCSPKSGHDTVSWYQQALGQGPQFIFQYYEEEERQRGNFPDRFSGHQFPNYSSELNVNALLLGDSALYLCASSFGDSYGYTFGSGTRLTVV.

CDR3 nucleotide sequence: TGTGCCATCAGTGAGTCGGCCGGGCCAAGACTAGCGGGGGAGACAGATACGCAGTATTTT. Translation: CAISESAGPRLAGETDTQYF. The chain couples TRBV10-3 to TRBJ2-3, with 12 bases that match TRBD2. CDR3 size: 20 residues. Trimming removed 0 bases from V and 3 bases from J; junction bases left unmatched: 13. Germline-derived CDR1 and CDR2 are ENHRY and SYGVKD.

The V gene is TRBV27, the J gene TRBJ2-1, with D uncertain. Germline V gene lookup returns CDR1 MNHEY and CDR2 SMNVEV (reference sequence). The ends were cut back, 2 bases at V and 5 bases at J, with 13 bases in the middle. This CDR3 is 15 amino acids long. The chain's CDR3 is CASSLPPPHNNEQFF. CDR3 DNA sequence: TGTGCCAGCAGTTTACCTCCGCCGCACAACAATGAGCAGTTCTTC.

This chain links TRBV30 with TRBJ1-2, with D unclear. The CDR3 length is 15 residues. Trimming pared 2 bases from V and 6 bases from J, leaving 19 bases between. The germline V gene encodes CDR1 GTSNPN and CDR2 SVGIG (reference sequence). CDR3 residues: CAWSIPELGVDGYTF. Here the CDR3 DNA reads TGTGCCTGGAGTATCCCGGAGTTGGGTGTCGATGGCTACACCTTC. The full variable domain, with the rest looked up from reference TRBV30 and TRBJ1-2, is SQTIHQWPATLVQPVGSPLSLECTVEGTSNPNLYWYRQAAGRGLQLLFYSVGIGQISSEVPQNLSASRPQDRQFILSSKKLLLSDSGFYLCAWSIPELGVDGYTFGSGTRLTVV.